The source of this T cell receptor beta chain is a study of blood T cell repertoires in COVID-19. About the study: The United States, Italy and Spain supplied acute and convalescent COVID-19 samples. T cells, B-cell-depleted T cells, or PBMCs provided the cDNA or gDNA that served as material.

Original methodology: Reference gene primer amplification gave estimated nucleated cell counts. Sequenced by immunoSEQ multiplex PCR; TCRdb stores in-frame clones only, minus some. V, J and clone size are those of that table, while D and trimming were read from the DNA. The table shows roughly 70,000 clones, with roughly 90% occurring only once. CDR3 size: 16 residues. V shed 0 bases and J shed 2 bases, with 13 bases lying between them. CDR1 and CDR2 from the germline V gene are SGDLS and YYNGEE. This TCR was recovered from a human donor in a cohort sampled during active COVID-19. The sample consisted of peripheral blood. The gene calls are TRBV9 and TRBJ2-3, with D possibly TRBD2 on 5 matching bases. CDR3 DNA: TGTGCCAGCAGCGTAGGTGGGAGATCTTCCACAGATACGCAGTATTTT. This gives the protein CASSVGGRSSTDTQYF.